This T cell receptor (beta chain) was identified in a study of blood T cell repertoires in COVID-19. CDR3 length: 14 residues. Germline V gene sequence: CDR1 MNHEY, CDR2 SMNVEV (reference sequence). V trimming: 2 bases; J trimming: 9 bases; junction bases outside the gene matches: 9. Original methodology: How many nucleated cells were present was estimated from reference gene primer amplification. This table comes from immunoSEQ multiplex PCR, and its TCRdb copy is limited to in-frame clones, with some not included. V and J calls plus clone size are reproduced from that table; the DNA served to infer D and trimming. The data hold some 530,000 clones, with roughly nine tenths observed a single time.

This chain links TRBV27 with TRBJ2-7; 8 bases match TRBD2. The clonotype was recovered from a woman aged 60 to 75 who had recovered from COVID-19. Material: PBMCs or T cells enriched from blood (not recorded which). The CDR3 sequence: CASSLKSGGSLQYF. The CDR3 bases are TGTGCCAGCAGTTTAAAAAGCGGGGGCTCTTTGCAGTACTTC.